These T cell receptor beta chains were read from a single sample in a study of spatial heterogeneity in lung cancer. TCRdb reanalysed the 5' RACE reads using MiXCR and keeps one entry per CDR3 protein. The sample has some 110,000 distinct CDR3 sequences; roughly an eighth are singletons. This material consisted of PBMCs, taken at follow-up. The origin of the receptors is a male donor with early-stage non-small cell lung cancer. The CDR3 runs from the conserved cysteine through the conserved F or W. A D gene is named only where the DNA matches it firmly. The size entry is marked missing in some rows and otherwise reads once, few, many or a size class.

clone_size: many; d_call: TRBD2; v_call: TRBV5-1; j_call: TRBJ2-5; cdr3_nt: TGCGCCAGCAGCCCGTCCGGGACTACTATATCGACCCAGTACTTC; cdr3_aa: CASSPSGTTISTQYF
clone_size: many; d_call: TRBD1; v_call: TRBV27; j_call: TRBJ1-5; cdr3_nt: TGTGCCAGCAGACCCATGGGGGCAGGGGGCCGTTGGCAGCCCCAGCATTTT; cdr3_aa: CASRPMGAGGRWQPQHF
clone_size: NA; d_call: NA; v_call: TRBV4-3; j_call: TRBJ1-1; cdr3_nt: TGCGCCAGCAGCCAAGATCCAATGAACACTGAAGCTTTCTTT; cdr3_aa: CASSQDPMNTEAFF
clone_size: few; d_call: TRBD1; v_call: TRBV5-6; j_call: TRBJ2-7; cdr3_nt: TGTGCCAGCAGCTTTGGACAGGGTTCCTACGAGCAGTACTTC; cdr3_aa: CASSFGQGSYEQYF
clone_size: many; d_call: NA; v_call: TRBV28; j_call: TRBJ2-7; cdr3_nt: TGTGCCAGCAGTTTAGGGGGTAGCACCTACGAGCAGTACTTC; cdr3_aa: CASSLGGSTYEQYF
clone_size: many; d_call: NA; v_call: TRBV7-2; j_call: TRBJ1-1; cdr3_nt: TGTGCCAGCACCGGCGCGGAGTCCGCCTTCTTT; cdr3_aa: CASTGAESAFF
clone_size: NA; d_call: TRBD2; v_call: TRBV9; j_call: TRBJ2-3; cdr3_nt: TGTGCCAGCAGCGTTACCGATGCGGGGGGCACAGATACGCAGTATTTT; cdr3_aa: CASSVTDAGGTDTQYF
clone_size: NA; d_call: TRBD2; v_call: TRBV3-1; j_call: TRBJ2-5; cdr3_nt: TGTGCCAGCAGCCAACGAGTAGCGGGGTACCAAGAGACCCAGTACTTC; cdr3_aa: CASSQRVAGYQETQYF
clone_size: few; d_call: TRBD1; v_call: TRBV12-3/TRBV12-4; j_call: TRBJ2-3; cdr3_nt: TGTGCCAGCAGTCCTCCGGGACAGGGCACAGATACGCAGTATTTT; cdr3_aa: CASSPPGQGTDTQYF
clone_size: once; d_call: NA; v_call: TRBV7-2; j_call: TRBJ2-7; cdr3_nt: TGTGCCAGCAGCTTAGGATCTCTGGGGAGGACCTTTAAGTACTTC; cdr3_aa: CASSLGSLGRTFKYF
clone_size: many; d_call: NA; v_call: TRBV12-3/TRBV12-4; j_call: TRBJ2-1; cdr3_nt: TGTGCCAGCAGTTTCCCTAGACAGGGAGGGGAGCAGTTCTTC; cdr3_aa: CASSFPRQGGEQFF
clone_size: NA; d_call: NA; v_call: TRBV5-1; j_call: TRBJ2-7; cdr3_nt: TGCGCCAGCGGGGGGACCGGGCGCTCCTACGAGCAGTACTTC; cdr3_aa: CASGGTGRSYEQYF
clone_size: NA; d_call: NA; v_call: TRBV18; j_call: TRBJ2-3; cdr3_nt: TGTGCCAGCGGGGCCCAAACAGATACGCAGTATTTT; cdr3_aa: CASGAQTDTQYF
clone_size: many; d_call: NA; v_call: TRBV20-1; j_call: TRBJ1-1; cdr3_nt: TGCAGTGCTAGAGGGGGGGCTGAAGCTTTCTTT; cdr3_aa: CSARGGAEAFF
clone_size: few; d_call: TRBD1; v_call: TRBV5-8; j_call: TRBJ2-2; cdr3_nt: TGTGCCAGCAGCTTCCTAGGGACAGGGAGTCGGACGAACACCGGGGAGCTGTTTTTT; cdr3_aa: CASSFLGTGSRTNTGELFF
clone_size: many; d_call: TRBD1; v_call: TRBV29-1; j_call: TRBJ1-1; cdr3_nt: TGCAGCGCGAATCACGGGACAGGGGGAGTTGGCGAGGCTTTCTTT; cdr3_aa: CSANHGTGGVGEAFF
clone_size: NA; d_call: NA; v_call: TRBV7-2; j_call: TRBJ2-5; cdr3_nt: TGTGCCAGCAGCTTAGGGGTAGAGACCCAGTACTTC; cdr3_aa: CASSLGVETQYF
clone_size: many; d_call: NA; v_call: TRBV28; j_call: TRBJ1-1; cdr3_nt: TGTGCCAGCAGTACGTTGAGCACTGAAGCTTTCTTT; cdr3_aa: CASSTLSTEAFF
clone_size: NA; d_call: NA; v_call: TRBV7-6; j_call: TRBJ1-3; cdr3_nt: TGTGCCAGCAGCTTAGCGGACAGAGTCTCTGGAAACACCATATATTTT; cdr3_aa: CASSLADRVSGNTIYF
clone_size: NA; d_call: TRBD1; v_call: TRBV4-2; j_call: TRBJ2-7; cdr3_nt: TGTGCCAGCAGCCAAGAGGGGACAGGGCCTACCTACGAGCAGTACTTC; cdr3_aa: CASSQEGTGPTYEQYF
clone_size: few; d_call: NA; v_call: TRBV28; j_call: TRBJ2-5; cdr3_nt: TGTGCCAGCAGTTTCCGGACGGATCAAGAGACCCAGTACTTC; cdr3_aa: CASSFRTDQETQYF
clone_size: few; d_call: TRBD2; v_call: TRBV5-1; j_call: TRBJ2-1; cdr3_nt: TGCGCCAGCAGCCCGGGACTAGCGGGGCCTAATGAGCAGTTCTTC; cdr3_aa: CASSPGLAGPNEQFF
clone_size: many; d_call: NA; v_call: TRBV7-2; j_call: TRBJ2-2; cdr3_nt: TGTGCCAGCAGCTTAGTCATGGCCGGGGAGCTGTTTTTT; cdr3_aa: CASSLVMAGELFF
clone_size: NA; d_call: TRBD1; v_call: TRBV11-3; j_call: TRBJ2-1; cdr3_nt: TGTGCCACCCTTGGACGGGACAGGGGATCCTACAATGAGCAGTTCTTC; cdr3_aa: CATLGRDRGSYNEQFF
clone_size: few; d_call: TRBD1; v_call: TRBV28; j_call: TRBJ1-5; cdr3_nt: TGTGCCAGCAGTTTGGGACAGGGGGCTCAGCCCCAGCATTTT; cdr3_aa: CASSLGQGAQPQHF
clone_size: few; d_call: TRBD2; v_call: TRBV10-3; j_call: TRBJ2-3; cdr3_nt: TGTGCCATCGCGGGGACTAGCGGGGGCACAGATACGCAGTATTTT; cdr3_aa: CAIAGTSGGTDTQYF
clone_size: few; d_call: TRBD1; v_call: TRBV5-6; j_call: TRBJ1-1; cdr3_nt: TGTGCCAGCAGCCCGGGGACAGGCAGAAAGGGCACTGAAGCTTTCTTT; cdr3_aa: CASSPGTGRKGTEAFF
clone_size: many; d_call: NA; v_call: TRBV25-1; j_call: TRBJ1-2; cdr3_nt: TGTGCCAGCAGTGTCGACAGGCCTAGTGGCTACACCTTC; cdr3_aa: CASSVDRPSGYTF
clone_size: many; d_call: NA; v_call: TRBV3-1; j_call: TRBJ2-1; cdr3_nt: TGTGCCAGCAGCCAAGATGACGCGGATGAGCAGTTCTTC; cdr3_aa: CASSQDDADEQFF
clone_size: NA; d_call: NA; v_call: TRBV19; j_call: TRBJ1-5; cdr3_nt: TGTGCCAGTAGTGCGACAGGATACAATCAGCCCCAGCATTTT; cdr3_aa: CASSATGYNQPQHF
clone_size: NA; d_call: NA; v_call: TRBV12-3/TRBV12-4; j_call: TRBJ2-1; cdr3_nt: TGTGCCAGCAACATTAGAGGGGTGAACTATGGTGAGCAGTTCTTC; cdr3_aa: CASNIRGVNYGEQFF
clone_size: few; d_call: NA; v_call: TRBV2; j_call: TRBJ1-1; cdr3_nt: TGTGCCAGCAGACAGATGAACACTGAAGCTTTCTTT; cdr3_aa: CASRQMNTEAFF
clone_size: NA; d_call: NA; v_call: TRBV4-2; j_call: TRBJ2-7; cdr3_nt: TGTGCCAGCAGCCAAGATTGGGGCTACGAGCAGTACTTC; cdr3_aa: CASSQDWGYEQYF
clone_size: many; d_call: NA; v_call: TRBV20-1; j_call: TRBJ1-1; cdr3_nt: TGCAGTGCTAGCTTCACAGGGCGAACTGAAGCTTTCTTT; cdr3_aa: CSASFTGRTEAFF
clone_size: few; d_call: NA; v_call: TRBV4-2; j_call: TRBJ1-3; cdr3_nt: TGTGCCAGCAGCCAAGAAAGGGGTCCCGGAAACACCATATATTTT; cdr3_aa: CASSQERGPGNTIYF
clone_size: NA; d_call: NA; v_call: TRBV20-1; j_call: TRBJ2-4; cdr3_nt: TGCAGTGCTAGAGATCTGAACATTCAGTACTTC; cdr3_aa: CSARDLNIQYF
clone_size: few; d_call: NA; v_call: TRBV12-3/TRBV12-4; j_call: TRBJ2-3; cdr3_nt: TGTGCCAGCAGCAGAGGGGGTATCACGCAGTATTTT; cdr3_aa: CASSRGGITQYF
clone_size: NA; d_call: TRBD2; v_call: TRBV5-1; j_call: TRBJ2-1; cdr3_nt: TGCGCCAGTTCTGTCAGGGGCGGGGGGCCCGATGAGCAGTTCTTC; cdr3_aa: CASSVRGGGPDEQFF
clone_size: NA; d_call: NA; v_call: TRBV5-4; j_call: TRBJ2-3; cdr3_nt: TGTGCCAGCAGTCCCCCTCGAAGCACAGATACGCAGTATTTT; cdr3_aa: CASSPPRSTDTQYF
clone_size: many; d_call: TRBD1; v_call: TRBV7-9; j_call: TRBJ2-5; cdr3_nt: TGTGCCAGCAGCAGGGACAGGAGGTCGGAGACCCAGTACTTC; cdr3_aa: CASSRDRRSETQYF
clone_size: many; d_call: NA; v_call: TRBV25-1; j_call: TRBJ2-7; cdr3_nt: TGTGCCAGCAGTGAATCTGGGAACTACGAGCAGTACTTC; cdr3_aa: CASSESGNYEQYF
clone_size: many; d_call: TRBD2; v_call: TRBV7-2; j_call: TRBJ2-5; cdr3_nt: TGTGCCAGCAGCCTGGGACTAGCGGGGGGGCCTGAGACCCAGTACTTC; cdr3_aa: CASSLGLAGGPETQYF
clone_size: NA; d_call: TRBD2; v_call: TRBV12-3/TRBV12-4; j_call: TRBJ2-7; cdr3_nt: TGTGCCAGCAGTTTCGGCGGGGGGGCTCCCGAGCAGTACTTC; cdr3_aa: CASSFGGGAPEQYF
clone_size: many; d_call: NA; v_call: TRBV2; j_call: TRBJ2-2; cdr3_nt: TGTGCCAGCAGTGTACACGAACGAGGGGAGCTGTTTTTT; cdr3_aa: CASSVHERGELFF
clone_size: few; d_call: NA; v_call: TRBV20-1; j_call: TRBJ1-2; cdr3_nt: TGCAGTGCTAGCCTTCCCCCAGGGAACTATGGCTACACCTTC; cdr3_aa: CSASLPPGNYGYTF
clone_size: NA; d_call: TRBD1; v_call: TRBV2; j_call: TRBJ1-5; cdr3_nt: TGTGCCAGCAGTGAGACGACCGGGACAGGGTACCAGCCCCAGCATTTT; cdr3_aa: CASSETTGTGYQPQHF
clone_size: few; d_call: TRBD2; v_call: TRBV11-2; j_call: TRBJ2-5; cdr3_nt: TGTGCCAGCAGCCCCGGGACTAGCGGGGCAGAGACCCAGTACTTC; cdr3_aa: CASSPGTSGAETQYF
clone_size: NA; d_call: NA; v_call: TRBV6-5; j_call: TRBJ1-4; cdr3_nt: TGTGCCAGCAGTCACAAAGCCGGGCCAGGAGCTGAAAAACTGTTTTTT; cdr3_aa: CASSHKAGPGAEKLFF
clone_size: many; d_call: TRBD2; v_call: TRBV28; j_call: TRBJ2-3; cdr3_nt: TGTGCCAGCAGCTTACTAGCGGGGAGAACGGATACGCAGTATTTT; cdr3_aa: CASSLLAGRTDTQYF
clone_size: NA; d_call: NA; v_call: TRBV18; j_call: TRBJ1-5; cdr3_nt: TGTGCCAGCTCAGAACAGAGAAATCAGCCCCAGCATTTT; cdr3_aa: CASSEQRNQPQHF
clone_size: many; d_call: NA; v_call: TRBV6-2/TRBV6-3; j_call: TRBJ1-5; cdr3_nt: TGTGCCAGCAGTTATCCCCCCAATCAGCCCCAGCATTTT; cdr3_aa: CASSYPPNQPQHF
clone_size: many; d_call: TRBD1; v_call: TRBV5-1; j_call: TRBJ1-4; cdr3_nt: TGCGCCAGCAGCTTGGCTCCGACAGGGGGTCGGGAAAAACTGTTTTTT; cdr3_aa: CASSLAPTGGREKLFF
clone_size: NA; d_call: TRBD1; v_call: TRBV6-5; j_call: TRBJ2-7; cdr3_nt: TGTGCCAGCAGTTATAATGGACAGGCCTACGAGCAGTACTTC; cdr3_aa: CASSYNGQAYEQYF
clone_size: many; d_call: TRBD1; v_call: TRBV29-1; j_call: TRBJ2-5; cdr3_nt: TGCAGCGTTGTTCGGGACAGGGGGCAAGAGACCCAGTACTTC; cdr3_aa: CSVVRDRGQETQYF